Here is one T cell receptor beta chain with its context. Its antigen is as yet unknown. This entry comes from a study of blood T cells in healthy people across ages. Points from the study as a whole: Reliance upon unsorted PBMCs precluded definitive naive versus antigen-experienced comparison.

Donors each provided roughly 9.6 milliliters of peripheral blood. With a J-beta primer mix and a sample-barcoded 5' primer, a second PCR ran 7 to 11 cycles. MiXCR, applied by TCRdb to the 5' RACE reads, yields one record per CDR3 protein. The sample lists roughly 1.5 million distinct CDR3 sequences; approximately 43% were seen once. Germline CDR1 and CDR2: SGHRS and YFSETQ. The CDR3 spans 16 residues. The V and J ends lost 0 bases and 7 bases, in that order; junction bases with no gene match: 5. The V and J genes are TRBV5-1 and TRBJ2-2; 11 bases align to TRBD2. Sequenced sample: blood. This TCR derives from a woman younger than 30 in good health. CDR3 DNA: TGCGCCAGCAGCTTGGATAGCGGGGGGGCCGTCGGGGAGCTGTTTTTT. Translation: CASSLDSGGAVGELFF. Filled out from reference TRBV5-1 and TRBJ2-2, the complete variable domain reads KAGVTQTPRYLIKTRGQQVTLSCSPISGHRSVSWYQQTPGQGLQFLFEYFSETQRNKGNFPGRFSGRQFSNSRSEMNVSTLELGDSALYLCASSLDSGGAVGELFFGEGSRLTVL.